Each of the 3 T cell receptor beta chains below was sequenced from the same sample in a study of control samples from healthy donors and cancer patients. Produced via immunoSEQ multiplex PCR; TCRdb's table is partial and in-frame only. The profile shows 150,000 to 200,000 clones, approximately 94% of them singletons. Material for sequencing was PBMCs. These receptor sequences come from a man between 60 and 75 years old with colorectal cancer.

CDR3 region: CASSYMGLQGGTEAFF. CDR3 DNA sequence: TGTGCCAGCAGTTACATGGGCCTCCAAGGAGGAACTGAAGCTTTCTTT. The chain employs TRBV6-5 and TRBJ1-1; D gene uncertain. The CDR3 covers 16 residues. Germline CDR1 and CDR2: MNHEY and SVGAGI. Trimming removed 2 bases at V and 5 bases at J, with 18 bases between.

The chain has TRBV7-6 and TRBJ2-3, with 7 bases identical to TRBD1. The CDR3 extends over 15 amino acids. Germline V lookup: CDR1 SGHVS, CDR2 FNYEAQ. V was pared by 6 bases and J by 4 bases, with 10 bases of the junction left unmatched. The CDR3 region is CASSLRGGQADTQYF. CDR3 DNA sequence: TGTGCCAGCAGTTTACGGGGCGGACAGGCAGATACGCAGTATTTT.

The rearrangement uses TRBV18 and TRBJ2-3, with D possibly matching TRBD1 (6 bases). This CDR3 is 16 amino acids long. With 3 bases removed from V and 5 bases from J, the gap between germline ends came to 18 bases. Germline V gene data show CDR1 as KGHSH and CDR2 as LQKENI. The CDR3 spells CASSPWTDPSGDTQYF. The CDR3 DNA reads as TGTGCCAGCTCACCCTGGACAGACCCAAGCGGAGATACGCAGTATTTT.